The present T cell receptor (beta chain) was sequenced within a study of OX40 agonist ivuxolimab in advanced cancers. Turning to the study itself: Head and neck, renal cell, melanoma or hepatocellular carcinoma were the cancers that dose-escalation patients had. Partial responses were achieved by three patients: one hepatocellular carcinoma, two cutaneous melanoma.

Profiled with immunoSEQ multiplex PCR; TCRdb holds only in-frame clones, not every one. Among about 72,000 clones listed, 88% were seen once. Between the trimmed V and J ends, which lost 6 bases and 5 bases, there was a span of 13 bases. CDR1 KGHSH and CDR2 LQKENI come from the germline V gene. CDR3 size: 13 residues. This receptor was taken from an adult with an advanced solid tumor such as melanoma, head and neck, liver or kidney cancer. This chain joins TRBV18 and TRBJ1-1; D is uncertain. This specimen consisted of CD4+ or CD8+ T cells sorted from blood, obtained in a trial of the OX40 agonist ivuxolimab. CDR3 protein: CASSPVERTEAFF. The CDR3 DNA is TGTGCCAGCTCGCCAGTAGAGCGGACTGAAGCTTTCTTT.